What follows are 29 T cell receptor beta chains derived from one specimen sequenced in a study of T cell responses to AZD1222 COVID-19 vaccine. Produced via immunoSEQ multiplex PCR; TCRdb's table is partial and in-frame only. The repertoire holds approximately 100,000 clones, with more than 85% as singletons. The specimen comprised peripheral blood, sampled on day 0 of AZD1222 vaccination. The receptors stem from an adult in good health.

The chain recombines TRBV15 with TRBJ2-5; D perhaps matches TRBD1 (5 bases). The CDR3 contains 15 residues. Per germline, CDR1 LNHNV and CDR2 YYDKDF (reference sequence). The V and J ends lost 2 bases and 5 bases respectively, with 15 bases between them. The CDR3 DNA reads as TGTGCCACCAGCAGAACAGGACAAGGGTGGGAGACCCAGTACTTC. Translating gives CATSRTGQGWETQYF.

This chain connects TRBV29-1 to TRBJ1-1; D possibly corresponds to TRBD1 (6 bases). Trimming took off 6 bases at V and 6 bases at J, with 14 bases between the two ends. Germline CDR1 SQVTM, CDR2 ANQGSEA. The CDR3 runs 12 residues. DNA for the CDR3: TGCAGCGTCCTCCGGGGGGGCCCTGAAGCTTTCTTT. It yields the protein CSVLRGGPEAFF.

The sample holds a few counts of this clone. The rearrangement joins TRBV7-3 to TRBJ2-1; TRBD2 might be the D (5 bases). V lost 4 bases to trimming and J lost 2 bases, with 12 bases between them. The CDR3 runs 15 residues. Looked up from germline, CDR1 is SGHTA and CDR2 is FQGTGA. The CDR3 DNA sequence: TGTGCCAGCAGCTGGACTGCCACCACCTACAATGAGCAGTTCTTC. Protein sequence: CASSWTATTYNEQFF.

The CDR3 DNA reads as TGCGCCAGCAGCCAAGATGGGTGGACTAGCGGACCTACCTACGAGCAGTACTTC. This sequence encodes CASSQDGWTSGPTYEQYF. The chain employs TRBV4-3 and TRBJ2-7; 10 bases align to TRBD2. Germline trimming cut 0 bases from V and 2 bases from J; bases unmatched to any gene: 10. The CDR3 loop spans 18 amino acids. In germline, CDR1 is LGHNA, CDR2 YSLEER.

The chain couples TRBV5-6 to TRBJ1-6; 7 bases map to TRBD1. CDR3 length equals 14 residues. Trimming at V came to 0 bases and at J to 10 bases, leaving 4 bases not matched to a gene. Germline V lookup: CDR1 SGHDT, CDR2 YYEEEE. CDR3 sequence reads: CASSLAQGVSPLHF. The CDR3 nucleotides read TGTGCCAGCAGCTTGGCCCAGGGGGTCTCACCCCTCCACTTT.

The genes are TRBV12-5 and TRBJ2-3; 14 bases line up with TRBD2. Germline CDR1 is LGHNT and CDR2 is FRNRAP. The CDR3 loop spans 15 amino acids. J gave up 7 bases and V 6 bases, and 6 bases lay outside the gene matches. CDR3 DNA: TGTGCTAGTGGGCAGGGACTAGCGGGAGCGAATACGCAGTATTTT. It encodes CASGQGLAGANTQYF.

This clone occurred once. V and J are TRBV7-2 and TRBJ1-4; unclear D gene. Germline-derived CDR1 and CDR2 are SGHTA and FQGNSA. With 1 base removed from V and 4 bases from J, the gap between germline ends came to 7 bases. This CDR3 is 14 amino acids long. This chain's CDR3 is CASSLGQSNEKLFF. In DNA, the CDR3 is TGTGCCAGCAGCTTAGGGCAGAGTAATGAAAAACTGTTTTTT.

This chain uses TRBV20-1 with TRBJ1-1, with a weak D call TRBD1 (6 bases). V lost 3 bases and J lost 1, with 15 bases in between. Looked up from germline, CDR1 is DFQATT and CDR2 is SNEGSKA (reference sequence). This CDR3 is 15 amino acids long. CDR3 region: CSASGGGGWNTEAFF. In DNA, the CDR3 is TGCAGTGCTAGTGGAGGAGGGGGTTGGAACACTGAAGCTTTCTTT.

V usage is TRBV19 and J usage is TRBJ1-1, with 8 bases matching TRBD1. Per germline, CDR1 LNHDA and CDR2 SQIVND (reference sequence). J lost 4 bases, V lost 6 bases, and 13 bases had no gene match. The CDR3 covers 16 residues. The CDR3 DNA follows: TGTGCCAGTAGACAACCCAGGGGGCGAGGGGGCACTGAAGCTTTCTTT. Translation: CASRQPRGRGGTEAFF. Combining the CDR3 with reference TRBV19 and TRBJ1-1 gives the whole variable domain DGGITQSPKYLFRKEGQNVTLSCEQNLNHDAMYWYRQDPGQGLRLIYYSQIVNDFQKGDIAEGYSVSREKKESFPLTVTSAQKNPTAFYLCASRQPRGRGGTEAFFGQGTRLTVV.

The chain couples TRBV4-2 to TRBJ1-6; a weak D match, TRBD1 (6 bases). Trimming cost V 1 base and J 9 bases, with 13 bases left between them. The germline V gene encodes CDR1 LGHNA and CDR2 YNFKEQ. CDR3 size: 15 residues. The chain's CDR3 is CASSQAPRGSSPLHF. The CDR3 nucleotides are TGTGCCAGCAGCCAAGCCCCCAGGGGAAGTTCACCCCTCCACTTT.

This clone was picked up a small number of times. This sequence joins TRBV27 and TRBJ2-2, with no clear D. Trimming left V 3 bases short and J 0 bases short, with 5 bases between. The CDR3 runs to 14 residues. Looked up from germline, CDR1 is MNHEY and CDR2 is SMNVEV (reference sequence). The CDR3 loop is CASSFKANTGELFF. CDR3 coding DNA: TGTGCCAGCAGTTTCAAGGCGAACACCGGGGAGCTGTTTTTT.

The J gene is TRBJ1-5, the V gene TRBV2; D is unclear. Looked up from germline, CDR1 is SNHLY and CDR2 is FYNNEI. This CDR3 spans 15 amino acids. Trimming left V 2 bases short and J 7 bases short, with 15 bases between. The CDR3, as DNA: TGTGCCAGCAGTGAAAGTTCGGTGGCTAGGCAGCCCCAGCATTTT. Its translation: CASSESSVARQPQHF.

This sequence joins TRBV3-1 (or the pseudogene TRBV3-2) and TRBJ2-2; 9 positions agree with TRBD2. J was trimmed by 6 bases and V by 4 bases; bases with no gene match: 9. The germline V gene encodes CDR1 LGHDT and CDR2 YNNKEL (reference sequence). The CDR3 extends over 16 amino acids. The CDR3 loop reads CASSPPSAGGPGELFF. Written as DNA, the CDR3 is TGTGCCAGCAGCCCGCCCTCCGCGGGGGGGCCCGGGGAGCTGTTTTTT.

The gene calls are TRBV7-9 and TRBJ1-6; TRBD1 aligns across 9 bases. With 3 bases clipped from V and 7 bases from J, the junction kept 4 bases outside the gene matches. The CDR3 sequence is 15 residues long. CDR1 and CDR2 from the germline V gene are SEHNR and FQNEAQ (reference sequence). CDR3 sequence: CASSLSTGGNSPLHF. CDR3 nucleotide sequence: TGTGCCAGCAGCTTGTCCACAGGGGGCAATTCACCCCTCCACTTT.

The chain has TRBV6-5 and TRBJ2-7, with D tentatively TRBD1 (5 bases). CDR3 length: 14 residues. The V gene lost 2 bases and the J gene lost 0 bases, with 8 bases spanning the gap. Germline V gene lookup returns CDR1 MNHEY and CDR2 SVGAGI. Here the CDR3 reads CASSYGAFSYEQYF. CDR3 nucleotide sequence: TGTGCCAGCAGTTACGGGGCCTTCTCCTACGAGCAGTACTTC.

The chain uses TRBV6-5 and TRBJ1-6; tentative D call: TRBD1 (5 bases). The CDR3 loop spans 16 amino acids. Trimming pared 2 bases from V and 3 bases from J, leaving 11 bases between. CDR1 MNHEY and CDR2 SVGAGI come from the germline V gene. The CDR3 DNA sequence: TGTGCCAGCAGTTACCTGGCAGGGAACTATAATTCACCCCTCCACTTT. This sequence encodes CASSYLAGNYNSPLHF.

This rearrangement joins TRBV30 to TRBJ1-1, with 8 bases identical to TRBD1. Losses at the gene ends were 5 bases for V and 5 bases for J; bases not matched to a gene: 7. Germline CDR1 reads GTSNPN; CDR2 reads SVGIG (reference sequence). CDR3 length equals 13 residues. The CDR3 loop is CAWSTGGGTEAFF. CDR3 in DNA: TGTGCCTGGTCCACAGGGGGGGGTACTGAAGCTTTCTTT.

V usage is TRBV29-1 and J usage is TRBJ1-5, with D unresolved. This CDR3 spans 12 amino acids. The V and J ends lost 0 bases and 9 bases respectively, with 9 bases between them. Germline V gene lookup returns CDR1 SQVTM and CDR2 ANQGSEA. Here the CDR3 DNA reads TGCAGCGTTGAAGATCGGGGAGGGCCCCAGCATTTT. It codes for CSVEDRGGPQHF.

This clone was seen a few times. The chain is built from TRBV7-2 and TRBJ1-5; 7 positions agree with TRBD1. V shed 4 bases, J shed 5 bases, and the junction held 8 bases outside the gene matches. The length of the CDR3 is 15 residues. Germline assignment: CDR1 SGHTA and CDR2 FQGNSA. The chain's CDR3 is CASSYTDREYQPQHF. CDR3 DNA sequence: TGTGCCAGCAGCTACACCGACAGGGAATATCAGCCCCAGCATTTT. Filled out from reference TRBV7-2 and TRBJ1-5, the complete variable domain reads GAGVSQSPSNKVTEKGKDVELRCDPISGHTALYWYRQSLGQGLEFLIYFQGNSAPDKSGLPSDRFSAERTGGSVSTLTIQRTQQEDSAVYLCASSYTDREYQPQHFGDGTRLSIL.

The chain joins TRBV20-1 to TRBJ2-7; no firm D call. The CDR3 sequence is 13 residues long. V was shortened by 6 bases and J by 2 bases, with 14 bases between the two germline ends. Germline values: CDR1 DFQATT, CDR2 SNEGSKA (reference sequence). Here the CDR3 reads CSASKGAPYEQYF. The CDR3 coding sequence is TGCAGTGCGAGTAAAGGAGCCCCCTACGAGCAGTACTTC.

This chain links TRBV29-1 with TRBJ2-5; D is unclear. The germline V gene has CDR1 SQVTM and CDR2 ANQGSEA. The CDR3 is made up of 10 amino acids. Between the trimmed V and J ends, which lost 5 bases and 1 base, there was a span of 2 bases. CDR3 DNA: TGCAGCGTTTCCCAAGAGACCCAGTACTTC. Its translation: CSVSQETQYF.

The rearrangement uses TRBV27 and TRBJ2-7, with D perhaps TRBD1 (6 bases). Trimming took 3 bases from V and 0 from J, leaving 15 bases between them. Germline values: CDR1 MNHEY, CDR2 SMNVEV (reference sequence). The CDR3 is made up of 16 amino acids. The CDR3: CASSFNRVTSSYEQYF. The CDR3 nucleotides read TGTGCCAGCAGTTTCAACAGGGTCACTAGCTCCTACGAGCAGTACTTC.

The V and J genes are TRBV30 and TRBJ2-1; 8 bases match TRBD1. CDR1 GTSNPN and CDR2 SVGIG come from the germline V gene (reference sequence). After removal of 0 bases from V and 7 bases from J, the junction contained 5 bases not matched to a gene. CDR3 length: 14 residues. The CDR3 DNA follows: TGTGCCTGGAGTGTGACAGGGGCGGGGAATGAGCAGTTCTTC. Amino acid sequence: CAWSVTGAGNEQFF. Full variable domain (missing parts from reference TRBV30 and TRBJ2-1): SQTIHQWPATLVQPVGSPLSLECTVEGTSNPNLYWYRQAAGRGLQLLFYSVGIGQISSEVPQNLSASRPQDRQFILSSKKLLLSDSGFYLCAWSVTGAGNEQFFGPGTRLTVL.

In DNA form, the CDR3 reads TGTGCCTGGAGCAAACAGGGTAGGGCTGAAGCTTTCTTT. Translating it yields CAWSKQGRAEAFF. V and J are TRBV30 and TRBJ1-1; D is possibly TRBD1 (6 bases). The ends were cut back, 3 bases at V and 6 bases at J, with 14 bases in the middle. Germline V CDR1 and CDR2: GTSNPN, SVGIG (reference sequence). The CDR3 runs 13 residues.

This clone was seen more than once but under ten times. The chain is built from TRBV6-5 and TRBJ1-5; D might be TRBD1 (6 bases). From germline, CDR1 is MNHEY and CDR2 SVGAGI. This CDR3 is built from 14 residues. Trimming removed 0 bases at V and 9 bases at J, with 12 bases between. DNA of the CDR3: TGTGCCAGCAGTTACTCGCGGGGGCGCGGGCCCCAGCATTTT. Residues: CASSYSRGRGPQHF.

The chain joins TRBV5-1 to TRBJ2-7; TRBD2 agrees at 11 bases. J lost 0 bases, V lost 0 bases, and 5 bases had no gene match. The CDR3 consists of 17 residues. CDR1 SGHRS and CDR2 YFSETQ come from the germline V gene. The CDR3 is CASSLGTSGRSSYEQYF. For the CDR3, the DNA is TGCGCCAGCAGCTTGGGGACTAGCGGGCGGAGCTCCTACGAGCAGTACTTC.

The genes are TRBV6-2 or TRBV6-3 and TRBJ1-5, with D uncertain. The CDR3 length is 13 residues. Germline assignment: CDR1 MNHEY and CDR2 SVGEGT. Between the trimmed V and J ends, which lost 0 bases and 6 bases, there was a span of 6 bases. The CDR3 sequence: CASSYSVFQPQHF. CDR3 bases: TGTGCCAGCAGTTACTCGGTTTTTCAGCCCCAGCATTTT.

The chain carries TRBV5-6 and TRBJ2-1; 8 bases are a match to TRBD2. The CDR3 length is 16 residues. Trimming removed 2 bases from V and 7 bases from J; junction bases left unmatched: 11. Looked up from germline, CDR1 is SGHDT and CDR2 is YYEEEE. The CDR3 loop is CASSFSTGTSRNEQFF. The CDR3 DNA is TGTGCCAGCAGCTTTAGCACCGGGACTAGTAGGAATGAGCAGTTCTTC. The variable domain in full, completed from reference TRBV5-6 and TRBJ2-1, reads DAGVTQSPTHLIKTRGQQVTLRCSPKSGHDTVSWYQQALGQGPQFIFQYYEEEERQRGNFPDRFSGHQFPNYSSELNVNALLLGDSALYLCASSFSTGTSRNEQFFGPGTRLTVL.

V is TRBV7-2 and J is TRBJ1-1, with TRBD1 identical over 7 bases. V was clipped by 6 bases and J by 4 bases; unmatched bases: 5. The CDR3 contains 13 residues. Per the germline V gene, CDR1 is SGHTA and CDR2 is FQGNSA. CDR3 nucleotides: TGTGCCAGCAGTCCAGGGGGTAGCACTGAAGCTTTCTTT. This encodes CASSPGGSTEAFF. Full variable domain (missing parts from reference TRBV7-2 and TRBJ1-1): GAGVSQSPSNKVTEKGKDVELRCDPISGHTALYWYRQSLGQGLEFLIYFQGNSAPDKSGLPSDRFSAERTGGSVSTLTIQRTQQEDSAVYLCASSPGGSTEAFFGQGTRLTVV.